This TCR beta chain was captured in a study of T cells in Graves' hyperthyroidism and ophthalmopathy. Across the whole study: Blood was drawn when the patient was first diagnosed and still untreated.

Broader study findings: Through a model of 13 V-J features, ophthalmopathy was separated from stable hyperthyroidism. Also found in blood were most expanded thyroid clonotypes above 0.001.

This clonotype was observed a handful of times. Its antigen remains unidentified. V lost 0 bases, J lost 5 bases, and 11 bases lay in between. From germline, CDR1 is SGHRS and CDR2 YFSETQ. CDR3 length: 14 amino acids. From RNA transcripts, TCR beta CDR3 regions were amplified. HTBI primers were used for first-round RT-PCR of the TCR CDR3. Each CDR3 protein is one row after TCRdb ran MiXCR on the multiplex PCR reads. The table has fewer than 400,000 distinct CDR3 sequences, about 14% seen once. PBMCs stemmed from approximately 9.1 ml fresh peripheral blood. This receptor was obtained from a man over 45 with Graves' ophthalmopathy. The V and J genes are TRBV5-1 and TRBJ1-1, with D possibly matching TRBD1 (5 bases). Sequenced sample: blood. This chain's CDR3 is CASSLGNQGTEAFF. The CDR3 DNA sequence: TGCGCCAGCAGCTTGGGTAATCAGGGAACTGAAGCTTTCTTT. Looking up the rest from reference TRBV5-1 and TRBJ1-1 gives the full variable domain: KAGVTQTPRYLIKTRGQQVTLSCSPISGHRSVSWYQQTPGQGLQFLFEYFSETQRNKGNFPGRFSGRQFSNSRSEMNVSTLELGDSALYLCASSLGNQGTEAFFGQGTRLTVV.